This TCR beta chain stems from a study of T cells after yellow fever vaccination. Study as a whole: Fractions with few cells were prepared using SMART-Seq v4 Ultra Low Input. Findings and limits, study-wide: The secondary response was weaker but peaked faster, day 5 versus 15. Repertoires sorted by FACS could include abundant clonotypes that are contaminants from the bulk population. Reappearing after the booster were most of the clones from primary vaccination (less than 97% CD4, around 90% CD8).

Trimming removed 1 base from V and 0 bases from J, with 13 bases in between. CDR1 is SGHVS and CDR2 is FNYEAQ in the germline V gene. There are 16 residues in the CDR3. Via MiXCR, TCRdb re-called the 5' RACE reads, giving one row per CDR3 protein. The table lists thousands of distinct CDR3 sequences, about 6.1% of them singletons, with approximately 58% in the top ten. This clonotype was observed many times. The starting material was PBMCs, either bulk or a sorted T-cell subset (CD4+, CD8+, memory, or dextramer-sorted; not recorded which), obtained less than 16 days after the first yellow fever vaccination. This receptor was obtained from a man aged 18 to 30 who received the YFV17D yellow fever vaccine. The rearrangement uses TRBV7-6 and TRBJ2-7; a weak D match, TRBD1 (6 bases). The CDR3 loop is CASSLGTATISYEQYF. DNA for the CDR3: TGTGCCAGCAGCTTAGGGACAGCTACCATCTCCTACGAGCAGTACTTC. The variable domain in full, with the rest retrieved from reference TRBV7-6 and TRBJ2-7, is GAGVSQSPRYKVTKRGQDVALRCDPISGHVSLYWYRQALGQGPEFLTYFNYEAQQDKSGLPNDRFSAERPEGSISTLTIQRTEQRDSAMYRCASSLGTATISYEQYFGPGTRLTVT.